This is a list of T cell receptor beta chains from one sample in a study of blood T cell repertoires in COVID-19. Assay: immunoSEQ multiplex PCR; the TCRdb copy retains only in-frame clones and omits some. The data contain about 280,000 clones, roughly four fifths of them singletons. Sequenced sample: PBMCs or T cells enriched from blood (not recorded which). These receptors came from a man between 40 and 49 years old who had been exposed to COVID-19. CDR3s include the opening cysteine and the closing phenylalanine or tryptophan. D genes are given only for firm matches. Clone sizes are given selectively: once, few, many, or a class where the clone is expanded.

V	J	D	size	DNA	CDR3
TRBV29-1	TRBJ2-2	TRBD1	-	TGCAGCGTTGAGGGACAGGGCACCGGGGAGCTGTTTTTT	CSVEGQGTGELFF
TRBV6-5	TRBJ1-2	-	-	TGTGCCAGCAATCTACAGGGAGACTATGGCTACACCTTC	CASNLQGDYGYTF
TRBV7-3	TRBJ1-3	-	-	TGTGCCAGCAGCTTAACTGGAGGACAGTTATCTGGAAACACCATATATTTT	CASSLTGGQLSGNTIYF
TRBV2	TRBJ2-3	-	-	TGTGCCAGCAGTGAGACTAGTTCAGATACGCAGTATTTT	CASSETSSDTQYF
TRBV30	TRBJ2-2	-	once	TGTGCCTGGAGCGGGAGTTTTACCGGGGAGCTGTTTTTT	CAWSGSFTGELFF
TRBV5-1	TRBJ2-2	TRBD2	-	TGCGCCAGCAGCTTCAGACTAGCGGGAGCGAACACCGGGGAGCTGTTTTTT	CASSFRLAGANTGELFF
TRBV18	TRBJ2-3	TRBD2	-	TGTGCCAGCTCACCACCGTCCGGTGGGCGGGAGTTCGTGGATACGCAGTATTTT	CASSPPSGGREFVDTQYF
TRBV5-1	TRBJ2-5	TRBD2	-	TGCGCCAGCAGAGAGGGACTAGCAATGGAGACCCAGTACTTC	CASREGLAMETQYF
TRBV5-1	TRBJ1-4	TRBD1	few	TGCGCCAGCAGCCCCAGGGGGCCGGCCACTAATGAAAAACTGTTTTTT	CASSPRGPATNEKLFF
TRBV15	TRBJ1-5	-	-	TGTGCCACCAGCAGAGCTCCACTGCGGGCGCCCCAGCATTTT	CATSRAPLRAPQHF
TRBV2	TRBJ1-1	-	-	TGTGCCAGCAGTGCATCAGGTCACGACACTGAAGCTTTCTTT	CASSASGHDTEAFF
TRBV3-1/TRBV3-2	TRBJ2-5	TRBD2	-	TGTGCCAGCAGCCAACTAGCGGGAGATGAGACCCAGTACTTC	CASSQLAGDETQYF
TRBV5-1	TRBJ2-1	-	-	TGCGCCAGCAGGTTGCTTCTGAGCAATGAGCAGTTCTTC	CASRLLLSNEQFF
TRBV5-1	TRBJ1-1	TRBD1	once	TGCGCCAGCAGCTTCTCAGGGGGCATAATGAACACTGAAGCTTTCTTT	CASSFSGGIMNTEAFF
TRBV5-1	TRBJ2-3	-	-	TGCGCCAGCACTCCCAGGGGCCCAGATACGCAGTATTTT	CASTPRGPDTQYF
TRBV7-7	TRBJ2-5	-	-	TGTGCTAGCAGCTTAGCTTCCTTCTTCGGGGAGACCCAGTACTTC	CASSLASFFGETQYF
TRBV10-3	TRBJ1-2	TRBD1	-	TGTGCCATCAGTGAATCGGGACAGGGGCGAGTACGAGGCTACACCTTC	CAISESGQGRVRGYTF
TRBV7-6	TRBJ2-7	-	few	TGTGCCAGCAGCCAGTTCGGCGGGAACGAGCAGTACTTC	CASSQFGGNEQYF
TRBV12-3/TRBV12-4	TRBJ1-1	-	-	TGTGCCAGCAGTTTTAGTGAAGTCACTGAAGCTTTCTTT	CASSFSEVTEAFF
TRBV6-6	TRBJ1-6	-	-	TGTGCCAGCAGTTCCAGGGGCGCAGGGTATAATTCACCCCTCCACTTT	CASSSRGAGYNSPLHF
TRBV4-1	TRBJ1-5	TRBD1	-	TGCGCCAGCAGCCAAGTCGGACAGGGAAGCAATCAGCCCCAGCATTTT	CASSQVGQGSNQPQHF
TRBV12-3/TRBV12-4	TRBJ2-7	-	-	TGTGCCAGCACTTACTCCAACCGGGAGCAGTACTTC	CASTYSNREQYF
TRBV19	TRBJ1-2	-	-	TGTGCCAGTAGTTCAGGGAATGGCTACACCTTC	CASSSGNGYTF
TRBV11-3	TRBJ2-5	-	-	TGTGCCAGCAGTGTCGGGAGTAAAGAGACCCAGTACTTC	CASSVGSKETQYF
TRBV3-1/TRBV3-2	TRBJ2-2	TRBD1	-	TGTGCCAGCAAGCCGACAGGGCTCGGGGAGCTGTTTTTT	CASKPTGLGELFF
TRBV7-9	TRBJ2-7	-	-	TGTGCCAGCAGCCCAGGGGCCACCGAGCAGTACTTC	CASSPGATEQYF
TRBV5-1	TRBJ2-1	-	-	TGCGCCAGCAGCTTGGTCGGTGAGCAGTTCTTC	CASSLVGEQFF
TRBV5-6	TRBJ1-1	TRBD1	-	TGTGCCAGCAGCTTGGGGACAGGGCGGAGAAACACTGAAGCTTTCTTT	CASSLGTGRRNTEAFF
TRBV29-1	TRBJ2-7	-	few	TGCAGCGTCGGCCGGGGGATCTACGAGCAGTACTTC	CSVGRGIYEQYF
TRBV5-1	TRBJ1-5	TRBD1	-	TGCGCCAGCAGCTACGAGACAGGGTTCAATCAGCCCCAGCATTTT	CASSYETGFNQPQHF
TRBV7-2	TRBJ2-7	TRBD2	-	TGTGCCAGCAGCCCCCCCGGGACTAGCGGCCTTCGCGTCCAGTACTTC	CASSPPGTSGLRVQYF
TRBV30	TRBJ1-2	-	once	TGTGCCTGGAGTGGGGAGTCTAATGGCTACACCTTC	CAWSGESNGYTF
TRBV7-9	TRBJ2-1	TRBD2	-	TGTGCCAGCAGCTTAGGGGGTCGAGTCGGGAGGGCCTACAATGAGCAGTTCTTC	CASSLGGRVGRAYNEQFF
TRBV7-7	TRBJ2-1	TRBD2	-	TGTGCTAGCAGCTTTCGTAGCGGGAGCGCCTACAATGAGCAGTTCTTC	CASSFRSGSAYNEQFF
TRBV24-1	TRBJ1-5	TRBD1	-	TGTGCCACCAGAATGGGGACAGGGTTTCAGTCCGATCAGCCCCAGCATTTT	CATRMGTGFQSDQPQHF
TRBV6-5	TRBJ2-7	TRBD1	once	TGTGCCAGCAGTTGGAGACAGGGTTCCGGCGAGCAGTACTTC	CASSWRQGSGEQYF
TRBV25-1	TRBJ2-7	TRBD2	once	TGTGCCAGCAGTATACCGGGAGGGCTCGGGGTCGAGCAGTACTTC	CASSIPGGLGVEQYF